This TCR beta chain was observed in a study of T cells in Graves' hyperthyroidism and ophthalmopathy. Study at large: Peripheral blood collection took place at initial diagnosis, before any treatment.

Germline V CDR1 and CDR2: SGHAT, FQNNGV. The CDR3 totals 15 residues. The V end was cut by 6 bases, the J end by 0 bases, with 12 bases between. Template material for amplifying TCR beta CDR3 regions consisted of RNA transcripts. First-round RT-PCR of the TCR CDR3 relied on the HTBI primer set. TCRdb re-called the multiplex PCR reads with MiXCR, one entry per CDR3 protein. Of approximately 330,000 distinct CDR3 sequences listed, roughly 18% are singletons. Exclusion of a patient resulted from uncontrolled infection, other autoimmune disease, pregnancy or lactation. Thyroid ultrasound, orbital computed tomography, clinical symptoms, and serum thyroxine and TRAb underpinned diagnoses. Overall study results and limits: Most expanded thyroid clonotypes above 0.001 also appeared in blood.

This clonotype has ten or more counts. Its cognate antigen is unknown. Sequenced sample: blood. The chain uses TRBV11-2 and TRBJ2-1; D uncertain. The sequence derives from a woman between 45 and 60 years old with Graves' hyperthyroidism. In DNA, the CDR3 is TGTGCCAGCAGGACGGATCAGAGCTCCTACAATGAGCAGTTCTTC. This encodes CASRTDQSSYNEQFF.